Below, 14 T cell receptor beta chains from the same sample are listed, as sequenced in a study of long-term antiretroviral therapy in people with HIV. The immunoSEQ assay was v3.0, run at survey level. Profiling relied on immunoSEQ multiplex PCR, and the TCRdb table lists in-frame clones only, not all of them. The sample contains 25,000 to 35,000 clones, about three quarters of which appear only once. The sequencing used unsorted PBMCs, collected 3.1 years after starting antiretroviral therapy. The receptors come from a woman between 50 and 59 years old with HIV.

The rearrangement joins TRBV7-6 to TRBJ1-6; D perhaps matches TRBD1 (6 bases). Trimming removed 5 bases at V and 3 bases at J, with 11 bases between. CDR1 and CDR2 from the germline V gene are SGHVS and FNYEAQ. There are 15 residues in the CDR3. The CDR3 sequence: CASSPTGNYNSPLHF. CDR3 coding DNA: TGTGCCAGCAGCCCCACAGGGAACTATAATTCACCCCTCCACTTT.

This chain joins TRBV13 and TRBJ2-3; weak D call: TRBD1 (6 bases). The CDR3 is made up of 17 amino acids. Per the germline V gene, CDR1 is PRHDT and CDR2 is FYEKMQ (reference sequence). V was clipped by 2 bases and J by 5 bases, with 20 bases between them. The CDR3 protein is CASSLLRTAESGDTQYF. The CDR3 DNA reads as TGTGCCAGCAGCTTATTGCGGACAGCTGAGTCCGGAGATACGCAGTATTTT.

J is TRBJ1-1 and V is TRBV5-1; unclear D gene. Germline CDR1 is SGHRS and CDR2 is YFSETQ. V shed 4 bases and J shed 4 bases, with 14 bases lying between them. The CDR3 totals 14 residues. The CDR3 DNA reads TGCGCCAGCAGCCAAACCGGGGAGCGCACTGAAGCTTTCTTT. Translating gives CASSQTGERTEAFF. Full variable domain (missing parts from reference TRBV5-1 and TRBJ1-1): KAGVTQTPRYLIKTRGQQVTLSCSPISGHRSVSWYQQTPGQGLQFLFEYFSETQRNKGNFPGRFSGRQFSNSRSEMNVSTLELGDSALYLCASSQTGERTEAFFGQGTRLTVV.

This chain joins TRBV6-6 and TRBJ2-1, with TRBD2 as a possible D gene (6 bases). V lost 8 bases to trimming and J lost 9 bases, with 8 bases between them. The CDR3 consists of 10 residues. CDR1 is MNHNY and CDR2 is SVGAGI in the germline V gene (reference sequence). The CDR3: CASEAGEQFF. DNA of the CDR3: TGTGCCAGCGAAGCGGGTGAGCAGTTCTTC.

The CDR3: CASRVESSYNEQFF. The CDR3 DNA follows: TGCGCCAGCAGGGTAGAAAGCTCCTACAATGAGCAGTTCTTC. This chain joins TRBV10-2 and TRBJ2-1; unclear D gene. The CDR3 runs to 14 residues. Germline assignment: CDR1 WSHSY and CDR2 SAAADI. Trimming stripped 6 bases from V and 0 bases from J, with 9 bases between.

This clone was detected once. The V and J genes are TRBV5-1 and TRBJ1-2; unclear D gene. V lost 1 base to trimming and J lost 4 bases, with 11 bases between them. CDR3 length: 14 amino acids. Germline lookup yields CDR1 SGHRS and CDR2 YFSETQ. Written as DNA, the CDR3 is TGCGCCAGCAGCTTGAGCGAACGGAGCTATGGCTACACCTTC. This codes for CASSLSERSYGYTF.

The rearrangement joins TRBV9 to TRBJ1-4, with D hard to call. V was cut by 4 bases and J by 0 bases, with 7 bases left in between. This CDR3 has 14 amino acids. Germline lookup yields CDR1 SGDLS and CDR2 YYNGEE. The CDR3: CASSRTTTNEKLFF. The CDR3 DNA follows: TGTGCCAGCAGCCGGACTACAACTAATGAAAAACTGTTTTTT.

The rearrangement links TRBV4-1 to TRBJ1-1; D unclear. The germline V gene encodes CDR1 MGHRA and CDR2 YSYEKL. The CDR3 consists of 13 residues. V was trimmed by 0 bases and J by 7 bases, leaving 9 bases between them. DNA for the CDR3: TGCGCCAGCAGCCAAGACCCGATATTTGAAGCTTTCTTT. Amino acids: CASSQDPIFEAFF.

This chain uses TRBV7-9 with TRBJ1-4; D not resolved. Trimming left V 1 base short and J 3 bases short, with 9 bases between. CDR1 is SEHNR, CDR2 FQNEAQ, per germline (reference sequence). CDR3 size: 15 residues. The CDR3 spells CASSLGNGPNEKLFF. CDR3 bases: TGTGCCAGCAGCTTAGGAAACGGGCCTAATGAAAAACTGTTTTTT.

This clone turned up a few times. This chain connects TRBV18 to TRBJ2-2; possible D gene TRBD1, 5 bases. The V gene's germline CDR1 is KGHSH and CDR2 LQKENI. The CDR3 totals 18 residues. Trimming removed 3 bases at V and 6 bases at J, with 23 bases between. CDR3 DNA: TGTGCCAGCTCACCTTACCCGAGACGGAGAACAGGTGCCGGGGAGCTGTTTTTT. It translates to CASSPYPRRRTGAGELFF.

This CDR3 reads CASSLMGPGYEQYF. The CDR3 region has the DNA TGTGCCAGCAGCTTAATGGGACCCGGCTACGAGCAGTACTTC. V gene TRBV7-3 combines with J gene TRBJ2-7; D is possibly TRBD1 or TRBD2 (5 bases each). Germline CDR1 reads SGHTA; CDR2 reads FQGTGA. This CDR3 spans 14 amino acids. The germline V and J ends were trimmed by 1 base and 3 bases, with 10 bases remaining between them.

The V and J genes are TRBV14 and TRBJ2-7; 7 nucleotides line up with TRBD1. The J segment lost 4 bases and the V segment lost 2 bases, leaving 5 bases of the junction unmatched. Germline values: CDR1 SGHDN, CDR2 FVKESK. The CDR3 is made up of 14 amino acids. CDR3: CASSQHNRGYEQYF. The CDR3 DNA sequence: TGTGCCAGCAGCCAACATAACAGGGGATACGAGCAGTACTTC.

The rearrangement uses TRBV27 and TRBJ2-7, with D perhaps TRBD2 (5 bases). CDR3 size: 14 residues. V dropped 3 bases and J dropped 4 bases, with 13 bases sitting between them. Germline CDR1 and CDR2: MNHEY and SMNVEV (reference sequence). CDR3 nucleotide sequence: TGTGCCAGCAGTTTTCGAGGGATCCAATACGAGCAGTACTTC. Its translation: CASSFRGIQYEQYF.

The CDR3 loop reads CASSLGGGTDTQYF. The CDR3 DNA follows: TGCGCCAGCAGCTTGGGCGGGGGCACAGATACGCAGTATTTT. V and J are TRBV5-1 and TRBJ2-3; D possibly corresponds to TRBD2 (6 bases). The germline V gene has CDR1 SGHRS and CDR2 YFSETQ. Trimming left V 0 bases short and J 1 base short, with 6 bases between. CDR3 length equals 14 residues.